This TCR beta chain was recovered during a study of CD8+ T cells in alopecia areata. TCR sequencing used cDNA made by reverse transcription of extracted RNA. Only in-frame clones appear in the TCRdb table, and some are missing; sequencing was by immunoSEQ multiplex PCR. The sample consists of over 120,000 clones, approximately 51% of them appearing once. The CDR3 length is 14 residues. The V end was cut by 1 base, the J end by 5 bases, with 12 bases between. CDR1 and CDR2 from the germline V gene are LNHDA and SQIVND (reference sequence). The input for sequencing was CD4+ T cells sorted from blood, taken at week 0. This TCR was recovered from a human donor with alopecia areata. The gene calls are TRBV19 and TRBJ2-7; D not resolved. The DNA of the CDR3 is TGTGCCAGTAGTATAGTTCGGCTAGACCACGAGCAGTACTTC. Protein sequence: CASSIVRLDHEQYF.